This T cell receptor (beta chain) was documented in a study of blood T cells in healthy people across ages. Study-level points and caveats: Naive T cell percentage and TCR beta diversity correlated strongly. In older individuals, TCR beta diversity per million T cells was lower, falling roughly linearly with age.

Peripheral blood samples of 9.5 to 10 milliliters were drawn from each donor. Combining a sample-barcoded 5' primer with a J-beta primer mix, a second PCR ran for roughly 6 to 12 cycles. In TCRdb, the 5' RACE reads were re-called with MiXCR into one record per CDR3 protein. The table lists 1 million to 1.2 million distinct CDR3 sequences, 35% to 40% of them singletons, with less than 15% in the top ten. A single count supports this clonotype. The antigen is not known. The sequence came from a man younger than 30 in good health. The sequencing input was blood.

CDR3 DNA: TGTGCCAGCAGTTTAAGACTCAATTCCAGGGCCCCAAGCAATCAGCCCCAGCATTTT. Protein sequence: CASSLRLNSRAPSNQPQHF. The genes are TRBV28 and TRBJ1-5; a weak D match, TRBD1 (5 bases). The V end lost 2 bases, the J end lost 1 base, and 21 bases lay between the germline ends. In germline, CDR1 is MDHEN, CDR2 SYDVKM. The CDR3 consists of 19 residues.